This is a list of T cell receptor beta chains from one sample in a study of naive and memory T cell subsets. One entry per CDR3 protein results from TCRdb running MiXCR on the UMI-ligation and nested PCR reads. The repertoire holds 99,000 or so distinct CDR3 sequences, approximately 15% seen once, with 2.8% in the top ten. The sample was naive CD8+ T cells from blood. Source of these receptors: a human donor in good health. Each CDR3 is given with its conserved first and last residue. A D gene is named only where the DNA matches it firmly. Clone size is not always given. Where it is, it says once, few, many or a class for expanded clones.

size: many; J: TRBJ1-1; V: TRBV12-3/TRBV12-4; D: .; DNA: TGTGCCAGCAGTTGGGGAGTCATGAACACTGAAGCTTTCTTT; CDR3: CASSWGVMNTEAFF
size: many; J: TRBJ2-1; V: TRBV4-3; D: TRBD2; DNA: TGCGCCAGCAGCCAAGGGTCTTTGCGGGAGGCAAACAATGAGCAGTTCTTC; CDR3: CASSQGSLREANNEQFF
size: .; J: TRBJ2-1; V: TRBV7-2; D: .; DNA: TGTGCCAGCAGACACGGCCGGAACAGTTCTGGTAGCGAGCAGTTCTTC; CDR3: CASRHGRNSSGSEQFF
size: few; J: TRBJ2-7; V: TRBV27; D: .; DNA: TGTGCCAGCAGTTTGTATCAGGGGGGCTACGAGCAGTACTTC; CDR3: CASSLYQGGYEQYF
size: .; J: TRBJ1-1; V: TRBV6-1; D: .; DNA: TGTGCCAGCAGTGAAGGGCTGGGGTTGAACATGAACACTGAAGCTTTCTTT; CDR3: CASSEGLGLNMNTEAFF
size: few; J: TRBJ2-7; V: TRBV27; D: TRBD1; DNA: TGTGCCAGCAGTTTAACGCCGGGACAGGGATTCTACGAGCAGTACTTC; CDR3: CASSLTPGQGFYEQYF
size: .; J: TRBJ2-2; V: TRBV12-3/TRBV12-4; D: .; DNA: TGTGCCAGCAGTGGGCCCGGGACTCGGAACACCGGGGAGCTGTTTTTT; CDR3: CASSGPGTRNTGELFF
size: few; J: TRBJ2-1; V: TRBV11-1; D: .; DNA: TGTGCCAGCAGCATCGAACCCGGGACCCTCTACAATGAGCAGTTCTTC; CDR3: CASSIEPGTLYNEQFF
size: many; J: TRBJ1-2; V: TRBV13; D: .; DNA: TGTGCCAGCAAGGGGGGGCCGGCTGGCTACACCTTC; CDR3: CASKGGPAGYTF
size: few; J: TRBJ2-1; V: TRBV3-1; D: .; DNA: TGTGCCAGCAGCCAAGATAGCCCAGGCCCCTACAATGAGCAGTTCTTC; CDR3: CASSQDSPGPYNEQFF
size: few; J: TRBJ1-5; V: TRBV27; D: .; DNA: TGTGCCAGCAGTGAAGGAGGGGACTATAGCAATCAGCCCCAGCATTTT; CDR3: CASSEGGDYSNQPQHF
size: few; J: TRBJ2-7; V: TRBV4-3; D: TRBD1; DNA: TGCGCCAGCAGCCAAGTCCCACCGGGACAGGGCCACTACGAGCAGTACTTC; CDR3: CASSQVPPGQGHYEQYF
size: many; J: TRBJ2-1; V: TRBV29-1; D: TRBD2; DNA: TGCAGCGCTTTTATCCCATGGGTAGCGGGGGTATACAATGAGCAGTTCTTC; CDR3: CSAFIPWVAGVYNEQFF
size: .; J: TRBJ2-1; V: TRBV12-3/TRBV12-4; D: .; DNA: TGTGCCAGCAGTTTAGCTGCGCCGAGCAATGAGCAGTTCTTC; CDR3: CASSLAAPSNEQFF
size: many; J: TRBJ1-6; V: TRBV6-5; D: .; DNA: TGTGCCAGCAGTTCGACTTCCTTTTCACCCCTCCACTTT; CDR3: CASSSTSFSPLHF
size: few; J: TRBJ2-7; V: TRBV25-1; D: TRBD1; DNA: TGTGCCAGCAGTGGATTTGACAGGGGTAAGGAGCAGTACTTC; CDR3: CASSGFDRGKEQYF
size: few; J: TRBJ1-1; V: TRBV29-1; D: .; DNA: TGCAGCGTTGATCCGAGGAACACTGAAGCTTTCTTT; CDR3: CSVDPRNTEAFF
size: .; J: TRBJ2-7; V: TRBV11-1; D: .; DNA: TGTGCCAGCAGCGAACTATCGGTCGGGGGCATCTACGAGCAGTACTTC; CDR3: CASSELSVGGIYEQYF